Below, one TCR beta chain is given with its context. These data originate in a study of blood T cell repertoires in COVID-19. Profiled with immunoSEQ multiplex PCR; TCRdb holds only in-frame clones, not every one. The sample records about 130,000 clones, about 90% being singletons. The sequenced material came from peripheral blood. This TCR derives from a woman aged 45 to 65 who had recovered from COVID-19.

Written as DNA, the CDR3 is TGTGCCAGCAGCGAAGGCGGGGAGAGCTCCTACGAGCAGTACTTC. Its protein product is CASSEGGESSYEQYF. The chain employs TRBV5-4 and TRBJ2-7, with D maybe TRBD2 (6 bases). The CDR3 covers 15 residues. Germline CDR1 and CDR2: SGHNT and YYREEE (reference sequence). V lost 4 bases to trimming and J lost 0 bases, with 14 bases between them.